Shown below are 15 T cell receptor beta chains from a single sample sequenced in a study of cytomegalovirus exposure and HLA in healthy donors. The PCR used 60 Vbeta and 13 Jbeta primers. The method was immunoSEQ multiplex PCR; TCRdb's version includes in-frame clones alone and lacks a portion of them. In the table there are 220,000 or so clones, more than 60% of which are singletons. The sequencing input was PBMCs. The receptors were sampled from a woman aged 25-40 years in good health and CMV-seronegative.

This chain connects TRBV11-2 to TRBJ1-2, with D possibly TRBD1 on 6 matching bases. The V and J ends lost 0 bases and 5 bases respectively, with 10 bases between them. Looked up from germline, CDR1 is SGHAT and CDR2 is FQNNGV. This CDR3 spans 14 amino acids. This CDR3 is CASSLEAGAYGYTF. In DNA, the CDR3 is TGTGCCAGCAGCTTAGAGGCAGGGGCGTATGGCTACACCTTC. The whole variable domain, filled in from reference TRBV11-2 and TRBJ1-2, reads EAGVAQSPRYKIIEKRQSVAFWCNPISGHATLYWYQQILGQGPKLLIQFQNNGVVDDSQLPKDRFSAERLKGVDSTLKIQPAKLEDSAVYLCASSLEAGAYGYTFGSGTRLTVV.

This clone was seen a handful of times. The gene calls are TRBV6-1 and TRBJ1-1; a possible D gene is TRBD1 (6 bases). V lost 6 bases and J lost 2, with 10 bases in between. CDR1 and CDR2 from the germline V gene are MNHNS and SASEGT. The CDR3 runs 13 residues. The CDR3 is CASRPGGNTEAFF. The CDR3, as DNA: TGTGCCAGCAGGCCGGGGGGCAACACTGAAGCTTTCTTT.

This clone was counted a single time. This rearrangement joins TRBV10-3 to TRBJ1-6; D call uncertain. V shed 8 bases and J shed 7 bases, with 12 bases lying between them. CDR1 is ENHRY and CDR2 is SYGVKD in the germline V gene. CDR3 size: 13 residues. CDR3 sequence: CAIALQENSPLHF. The CDR3 DNA reads as TGTGCCATCGCCCTGCAGGAAAATTCACCCCTCCACTTT.

The chain employs TRBV2 and TRBJ2-2; 13 bases align to TRBD2. V trimming: 5 bases; J trimming: 0 bases; junction bases outside the gene matches: 6. CDR1 and CDR2 (germline): SNHLY, FYNNEI. This CDR3 contains 18 residues. The CDR3: CASSLLGLAGANTGELFF. CDR3 in DNA: TGTGCCAGCAGTCTCCTCGGACTAGCGGGGGCGAACACCGGGGAGCTGTTTTTT.

The rearrangement joins TRBV4-3 to TRBJ1-5; D uncertain. Trimming left V 1 base short and J 4 bases short, with 5 bases between. From germline, CDR1 is LGHNA and CDR2 YSLEER. The CDR3 spans 13 residues. The CDR3 is CASSQVGNQPQHF. The CDR3 nucleotides are TGCGCCAGCAGCCAAGTCGGGAATCAGCCCCAGCATTTT.

The chain combines TRBV27 with TRBJ2-3; the D gene is possibly TRBD2 (5 bases). The ends were cut back, 5 bases at V and 2 bases at J, with 11 bases in the middle. Germline loops: CDR1 MNHEY, CDR2 SMNVEV (reference sequence). The CDR3 runs to 14 residues. CDR3 in DNA: TGTGCCAGCAGTCTCCGGGGTTTCACAGATACGCAGTATTTT. Protein product: CASSLRGFTDTQYF.

The chain combines TRBV9 with TRBJ2-5; TRBD2 matches at 11 bases. The CDR3 contains 16 residues. In germline, CDR1 is SGDLS, CDR2 YYNGEE. Trimming took 0 bases from V and 4 from J; bases not matched to a gene: 5. Here the CDR3 DNA reads TGTGCCAGCAGCGTAGATAGCGGGAGGGCCTCAGAGACCCAGTACTTC. Amino acid sequence: CASSVDSGRASETQYF.

The chain is built from TRBV23-1 and TRBJ2-6, with TRBD1 identical over 7 bases. TRBV23-1 is placed among ORFs of uncertain function. The V and J ends lost 4 bases and 0 bases, in that order; junction bases with no gene match: 9. The CDR3 totals 18 residues. DNA of the CDR3: TGCGCCAGCAGTCGAGAGGGGACAGACTTCTCTGGGGCCAACGTCCTGACTTTC. This encodes CASSREGTDFSGANVLTF.

The chain joins TRBV9 to TRBJ1-1, with a tentative D call TRBD1 (6 bases). CDR1 is SGDLS and CDR2 is YYNGEE in the germline V gene. The V and J ends lost 4 bases and 7 bases respectively, with 11 bases between them. This CDR3 has 12 residues. The CDR3 is CASSRPGVEAFF. For the CDR3, the DNA is TGTGCCAGCAGCCGCCCAGGGGTTGAAGCTTTCTTT. Full variable domain (remainder filled in from reference TRBV9 and TRBJ1-1): DSGVTQTPKHLITATGQRVTLRCSPRSGDLSVYWYQQSLDQGLQFLIQYYNGEERAKGNILERFSAQQFPDLHSELNLSSLELGDSALYFCASSRPGVEAFFGQGTRLTVV.

A few counts support this clone. V is TRBV2 and J is TRBJ2-7; 9 bases match TRBD1. CDR1 is SNHLY, CDR2 FYNNEI, per germline. V lost 3 bases and J lost 7; bases outside the gene matches: 4. This CDR3 spans 13 amino acids. The CDR3 DNA reads TGTGCCAGCAGTGACGGGACAGGGAGTGAGCAGTACTTC. Its protein product is CASSDGTGSEQYF.

J is TRBJ2-7 and V is TRBV7-9; the match to TRBD1 covers 8 bases. The CDR3 has 19 amino acids. With 0 bases clipped from V and 4 bases from J, the junction kept 17 bases outside the gene matches. Germline lookup yields CDR1 SEHNR and CDR2 FQNEAQ (reference sequence). CDR3 protein: CASSLAPPGQVFSPYEQYF. The CDR3 coding sequence is TGTGCCAGCAGCTTAGCCCCCCCGGGACAGGTCTTTTCACCTTACGAGCAGTACTTC.

A note on this clone: A read error may account for a junction end that differs from germline. This CDR3 is CDSSGPGGGGYNF. CDR3 sequence (DNA): TGTGACAGCAGTGGCCCGGGGGGCGGTGGCTACAACTTC. The V and J genes are TRBV6-5 and TRBJ1-2; D is possibly TRBD1 (6 bases). Germline V gene lookup returns CDR1 MNHEY and CDR2 SVGAGI. This CDR3 has 13 residues.

The count of this clone is one. The chain uses TRBV7-8 and TRBJ2-1; tentatively, D is TRBD2 (6 bases). V lost 4 bases and J lost 5, with 6 bases in between. This CDR3 region has 12 residues. Per germline, CDR1 SGHVS and CDR2 FQNEAQ. Here the CDR3 reads CASSWGDNEQFF. CDR3 bases: TGTGCCAGCAGCTGGGGGGACAATGAGCAGTTCTTC. Together with reference TRBV7-8 and TRBJ2-1, the CDR3 gives the full variable domain: GAGVSQSPRYKVAKRGQDVALRCDPISGHVSLFWYQQALGQGPEFLTYFQNEAQLDKSGLPSDRFFAERPEGSVSTLKIQRTQQEDSAVYLCASSWGDNEQFFGPGTRLTVL.

This clone showed up just once. The gene calls are TRBV10-2 and TRBJ2-7, with 9 bases matching TRBD1. Germline V CDR1 and CDR2: WSHSY, SAAADI. The CDR3 sequence is 14 residues long. Unmatched junction bases numbered 9, after V lost 3 bases and J lost 9 bases. This CDR3 reads CASSDPGQGSGQYF. CDR3 coding DNA: TGCGCCAGCAGTGACCCGGGACAGGGATCTGGGCAGTACTTC.

This rearrangement joins TRBV9 to TRBJ1-5, with D perhaps matching TRBD1 (6 bases). Per the germline V gene, CDR1 is SGDLS and CDR2 is YYNGEE. V gave up 4 bases and J gave up 6 bases, with 17 bases separating them. The CDR3 is made up of 15 amino acids. CDR3 residues: CASSSTGYNGQPQHF. The CDR3 DNA sequence: TGTGCCAGCAGCTCCACAGGGTACAATGGTCAGCCCCAGCATTTT. Drawing the rest from reference TRBV9 and TRBJ1-5, the complete variable domain is DSGVTQTPKHLITATGQRVTLRCSPRSGDLSVYWYQQSLDQGLQFLIQYYNGEERAKGNILERFSAQQFPDLHSELNLSSLELGDSALYFCASSSTGYNGQPQHFGDGTRLSIL.